A single sample gave rise to the 20 T cell receptor beta chains below, sequenced in a study of T cells in Graves' hyperthyroidism and ophthalmopathy. The CDR3 regions of TCR beta were amplified from RNA transcripts. HTBI primers were used for first-round RT-PCR of the TCR CDR3. TCRdb passed the multiplex PCR reads through MiXCR, listing each CDR3 protein once. This table has roughly 660,000 distinct CDR3 sequences, 15% to 20% appearing once. Sequences were obtained from blood. The origin of the receptors is a man over 45 with Graves' hyperthyroidism.

The DNA of the CDR3 is TGTGCCATCAGCGTGGACAGGGTGGAAAAACTGTTTTTT. Its translation: CAISVDRVEKLFF. This chain joins TRBV10-3 and TRBJ1-4; 8 nucleotides line up with TRBD1. Germline assignment: CDR1 ENHRY and CDR2 SYGVKD. The CDR3 has 13 amino acids. V lost 6 bases to trimming and J lost 8 bases; unmatched junction nucleotides: 5.

The V gene is TRBV20-1, the J gene TRBJ2-1; 11 nucleotides agree with TRBD2. CDR3 length: 14 amino acids. CDR1 DFQATT and CDR2 SNEGSKA come from the germline V gene (reference sequence). With 3 bases clipped from V and 7 bases from J, the junction kept 5 bases outside the gene matches. The CDR3 coding sequence is TGCAGTGCTAGTCGGGCTAGCGGGAGGAATGAGCAGTTCTTC. Its protein is CSASRASGRNEQFF.

In this sample, this clonotype turned up many times. V usage is TRBV7-9 and J usage is TRBJ2-5, with 7 positions matching TRBD2. CDR1 SEHNR and CDR2 FQNEAQ come from the germline V gene (reference sequence). Trimming removed 5 bases from V and 2 bases from J; junction bases left unmatched: 11. The CDR3 runs 16 residues. The CDR3 DNA is TGTGCCAGCAGCCCGGGGGGAACAGGCCGACAAGAGACCCAGTACTTC. It is translated as CASSPGGTGRQETQYF.

This clonotype was counted once. The chain couples TRBV19 to TRBJ1-1, with D hard to call. Trimming pared 4 bases from V and 1 base from J, leaving 10 bases between. Germline lookup yields CDR1 LNHDA and CDR2 SQIVND (reference sequence). CDR3 size: 14 residues. CDR3 protein: CASSTDVWNTEAFF. CDR3 nucleotide sequence: TGTGCCAGTAGTACCGACGTTTGGAACACTGAAGCTTTCTTT. The full variable domain, with the rest looked up from reference TRBV19 and TRBJ1-1, is DGGITQSPKYLFRKEGQNVTLSCEQNLNHDAMYWYRQDPGQGLRLIYYSQIVNDFQKGDIAEGYSVSREKKESFPLTVTSAQKNPTAFYLCASSTDVWNTEAFFGQGTRLTVV.

The V gene is TRBV4-1, the J gene TRBJ2-7; no clear D gene. V was pared by 0 bases and J by 2 bases, with 11 bases between. CDR3 length equals 15 residues. The germline V gene has CDR1 MGHRA and CDR2 YSYEKL. The CDR3 protein is CASSQDPESAYEQYF. CDR3 DNA sequence: TGCGCCAGCAGCCAAGATCCCGAGTCTGCCTACGAGCAGTACTTC.

This clonotype appeared many times. V gene TRBV28 combines with J gene TRBJ2-7; 13 bases map to TRBD2. The germline V gene encodes CDR1 MDHEN and CDR2 SYDVKM. The CDR3 is 16 amino acids. V trimming: 5 bases; J trimming: 4 bases; junction bases outside the gene matches: 8. Here the CDR3 reads CASSPRTSGSMYEQYF. For the CDR3, the DNA is TGTGCCAGCAGTCCTCGGACTAGCGGGAGTATGTACGAGCAGTACTTC.

This clonotype appeared a few times. The gene calls are TRBV28 and TRBJ1-1; D not resolved. The germline gives CDR1 MDHEN, CDR2 SYDVKM. Trimming removed 6 bases at V and 6 bases at J, with 8 bases between. This CDR3 region has 11 residues. The CDR3 DNA is TGTGCCAGCAGAGGGTACGCTGAAGCTTTCTTT. This sequence encodes CASRGYAEAFF.

This clonotype was detected many times. This chain uses TRBV12-3 or TRBV12-4 with TRBJ1-4; D is unresolved. Trimming stripped 3 bases from V and 7 bases from J, with 9 bases between. The CDR3 runs 13 residues. Here the CDR3 DNA reads TGTGCCAGCAGTTTGCACCCGACTGAAAAACTGTTTTTT. This translates into CASSLHPTEKLFF.

This clonotype was counted ten times or more. The gene calls are TRBV5-1 and TRBJ1-6; D perhaps matches TRBD1 (5 bases). V shed 4 bases and J shed 8 bases, with 13 bases lying between them. Germline V lookup: CDR1 SGHRS, CDR2 YFSETQ. The CDR3 sequence is 14 residues long. The CDR3 region is CASSAGRSDSPLHF. Written as DNA, the CDR3 is TGCGCCAGCAGCGCAGGGAGAAGTGATTCACCCCTCCACTTT.

This clonotype was seen many times. The V gene is TRBV7-2, the J gene TRBJ2-7; 10 nucleotides agree with TRBD1. The CDR3 totals 14 residues. CDR1 is SGHTA and CDR2 is FQGNSA in the germline V gene. V shed 5 bases, J shed 6 bases, and the junction held 7 bases outside the gene matches. CDR3 sequence reads: CASSADRGRGEQYF. The CDR3 DNA reads as TGTGCCAGCAGCGCCGACAGGGGGCGGGGCGAGCAGTACTTC.

This clonotype was detected many times. The chain combines TRBV10-3 with TRBJ2-1; TRBD2 is a possible D gene (5 bases). Germline CDR1 is ENHRY and CDR2 is SYGVKD. V was clipped by 4 bases and J by 7 bases, with 11 bases between them. The CDR3 is made up of 13 amino acids. The CDR3 coding sequence is TGTGCCATCAGTGGCCCCGGGGAGAATGAGCAGTTCTTC. Encoded protein: CAISGPGENEQFF.

The chain links TRBV20-1 to TRBJ2-1; TRBD2 matches 11 bases. Germline V gene sequence: CDR1 DFQATT, CDR2 SNEGSKA (reference sequence). The CDR3 has 13 residues. V dropped 5 bases and J dropped 15; count of bases not matched to a gene: 12. CDR3 coding DNA: TGCAGTGCTCTCCCCCTAGCGGGAGGCAGTCTGTTCTTC. It is translated as CSALPLAGGSLFF.

The V gene is TRBV4-1, the J gene TRBJ1-4; D is unresolved. V lost 0 bases and J 0 bases, leaving 14 bases between the germline ends. The CDR3 consists of 18 residues. In germline, CDR1 is MGHRA, CDR2 YSYEKL. The CDR3 DNA sequence: TGCGCCAGCAGCCAAGATAGGGAAACCTCTGCAACTAATGAAAAACTGTTTTTT. Translated, it gives CASSQDRETSATNEKLFF.

This clonotype was observed once. The genes are TRBV9 and TRBJ2-2, with 7 bases lining up with TRBD2. The CDR3 is 15 residues long. Losses at the gene ends were 2 bases for V and 3 bases for J; bases not matched to a gene: 4. Germline V CDR1 and CDR2: SGDLS, YYNGEE. The CDR3 DNA reads TGTGCCAGCAGCGTTCTCGCGGGGGACACCGGGGAGCTGTTTTTT. This codes for CASSVLAGDTGELFF.

This clonotype was counted between two and nine times. This chain connects TRBV28 to TRBJ2-2; D gene uncertain. Germline assignment: CDR1 MDHEN and CDR2 SYDVKM. The CDR3 extends over 13 amino acids. The V end lost 5 bases, the J end lost 4 bases, and 8 bases lay between the germline ends. The CDR3 sequence: CASSGEITGELFF. DNA for the CDR3: TGTGCCAGCAGTGGTGAGATCACCGGGGAGCTGTTTTTT.

Notes on this clonotype: This may arise from a read error, as a much more abundant clone is one base away. This CDR3 is missing its conserved last phenylalanine or tryptophan, likely due to a read error. The chain links TRBV20-1 to TRBJ2-7, with 8 bases fitting TRBD1. The length of the CDR3 is 13 residues. The V gene's germline CDR1 is DFQATT and CDR2 SNEGSKA (reference sequence). V was pared by 3 bases and J by 5 bases, with 6 bases of the junction left unmatched. CDR3 in amino acids: CSASQGAGHEQYL. In DNA form, the CDR3 reads TGCAGTGCTAGTCAGGGGGCGGGCCACGAGCAGTACCTC.

The chain links TRBV28 to TRBJ2-1; TRBD1 agrees at 12 bases. This CDR3 spans 18 amino acids. Trimming cost V 5 bases and J 2 bases; bases outside gene matches: 10. Germline-derived CDR1 and CDR2 are MDHEN and SYDVKM. The CDR3 DNA is TGTGCCAGCAGTCCTGGGACAGGGGGCCTTAGCGCCTACAATGAGCAGTTCTTC. Translating gives CASSPGTGGLSAYNEQFF.

This clonotype was counted a few times. The V call is TRBV18, the J call TRBJ2-1, with 10 bases fitting TRBD2. Germline V gives CDR1 KGHSH, CDR2 LQKENI. The CDR3 runs to 16 residues. J lost 9 bases, V lost 0 bases, and 8 bases had no gene match. The CDR3 DNA reads as TGTGCCAGCTCACCACCGGTCCTAGCGGGAGTGTTTGAGCAGTTCTTC. Translated, it gives CASSPPVLAGVFEQFF.

A few counts support this clonotype. The chain links TRBV5-1 to TRBJ1-1; D remains unclear. The CDR3 totals 17 residues. Germline V gives CDR1 SGHRS, CDR2 YFSETQ. The V gene lost 0 bases and the J gene lost 0 bases, with 15 bases spanning the gap. The CDR3 is CASSLGVWETLNTEAFF. DNA for the CDR3: TGCGCCAGCAGCTTGGGTGTGTGGGAGACACTGAACACTGAAGCTTTCTTT.

This clonotype was detected many times. The V call is TRBV28, the J call TRBJ1-3; no clear D. Between the trimmed V and J ends, which lost 5 bases and 0 bases, there was a span of 14 bases. The CDR3 contains 16 residues. From germline, CDR1 is MDHEN and CDR2 SYDVKM. DNA for the CDR3: TGTGCCAGCAGTATATCGGGTATAGTCTCTGGAAACACCATATATTTT. Amino acid sequence: CASSISGIVSGNTIYF.